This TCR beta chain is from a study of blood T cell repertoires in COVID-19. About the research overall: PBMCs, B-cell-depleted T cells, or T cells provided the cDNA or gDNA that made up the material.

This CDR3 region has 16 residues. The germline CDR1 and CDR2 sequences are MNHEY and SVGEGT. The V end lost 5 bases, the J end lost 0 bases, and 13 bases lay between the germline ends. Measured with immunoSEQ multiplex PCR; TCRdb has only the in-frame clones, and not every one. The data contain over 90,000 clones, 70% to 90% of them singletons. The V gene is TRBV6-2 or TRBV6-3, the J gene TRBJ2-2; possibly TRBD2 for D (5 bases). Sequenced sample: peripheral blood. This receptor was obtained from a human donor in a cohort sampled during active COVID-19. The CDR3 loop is CASSLGMAANTGELFF. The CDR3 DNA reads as TGTGCCAGCAGTCTCGGGATGGCAGCGAACACCGGGGAGCTGTTTTTT.